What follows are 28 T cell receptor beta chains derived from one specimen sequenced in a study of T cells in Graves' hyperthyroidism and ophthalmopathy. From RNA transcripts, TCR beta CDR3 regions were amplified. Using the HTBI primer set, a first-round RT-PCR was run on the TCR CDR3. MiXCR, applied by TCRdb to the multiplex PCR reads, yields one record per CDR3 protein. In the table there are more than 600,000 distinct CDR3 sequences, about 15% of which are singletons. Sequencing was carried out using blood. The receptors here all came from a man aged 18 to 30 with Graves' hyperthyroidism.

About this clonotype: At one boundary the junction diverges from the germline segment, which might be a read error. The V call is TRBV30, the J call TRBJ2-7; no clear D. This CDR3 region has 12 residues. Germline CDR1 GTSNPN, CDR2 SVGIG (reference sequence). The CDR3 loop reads CAWRVSSDEQYF. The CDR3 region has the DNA TGTGCCTGGAGGGTATCCTCCGACGAGCAGTACTTC.

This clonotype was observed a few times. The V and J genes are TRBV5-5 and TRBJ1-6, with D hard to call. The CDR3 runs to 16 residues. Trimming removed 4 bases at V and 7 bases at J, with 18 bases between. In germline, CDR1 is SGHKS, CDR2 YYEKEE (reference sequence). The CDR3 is CASSPALIPGNSPLHF. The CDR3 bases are TGTGCCAGCAGCCCAGCCTTGATCCCGGGGAATTCACCCCTCCACTTT.

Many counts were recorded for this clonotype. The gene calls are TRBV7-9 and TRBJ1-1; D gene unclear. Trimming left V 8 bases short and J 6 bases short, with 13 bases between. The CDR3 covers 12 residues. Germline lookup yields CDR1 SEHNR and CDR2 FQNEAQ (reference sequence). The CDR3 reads CASAMAAPEAFF. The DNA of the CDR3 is TGTGCCAGCGCCATGGCTGCGCCTGAAGCTTTCTTT.

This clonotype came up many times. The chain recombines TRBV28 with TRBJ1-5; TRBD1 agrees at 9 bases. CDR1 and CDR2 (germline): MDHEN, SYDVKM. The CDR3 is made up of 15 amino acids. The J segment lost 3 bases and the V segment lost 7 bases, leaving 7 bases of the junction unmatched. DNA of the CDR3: TGTGCCAGCACCACGACAGGGGGGGACAATCAGCCCCAGCATTTT. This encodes CASTTTGGDNQPQHF.

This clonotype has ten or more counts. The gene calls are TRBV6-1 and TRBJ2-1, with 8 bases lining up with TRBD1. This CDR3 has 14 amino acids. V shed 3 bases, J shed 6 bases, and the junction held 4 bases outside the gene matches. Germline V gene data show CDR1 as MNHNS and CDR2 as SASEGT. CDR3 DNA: TGTGCCAGCAGTGACCGGGACAGGCCCAATGAGCAGTTCTTC. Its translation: CASSDRDRPNEQFF.

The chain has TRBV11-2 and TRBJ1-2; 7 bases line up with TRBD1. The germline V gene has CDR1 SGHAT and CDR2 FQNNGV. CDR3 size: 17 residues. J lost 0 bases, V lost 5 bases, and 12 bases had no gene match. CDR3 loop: CASSITRGAFSNYGYTF. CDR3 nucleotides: TGTGCCAGCAGCATCACCAGGGGGGCCTTCTCTAACTATGGCTACACCTTC.

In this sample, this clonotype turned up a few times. CDR3 sequence reads: CASSHGTSPTGYNEQFF. For the CDR3, the DNA is TGTGCCAGCAGCCACGGGACTAGCCCCACGGGCTACAATGAGCAGTTCTTC. This sequence joins TRBV7-9 and TRBJ2-1; the match to TRBD2 covers 9 bases. The V gene's germline CDR1 is SEHNR and CDR2 FQNEAQ (reference sequence). V lost 5 bases to trimming and J lost 3 bases; unmatched junction nucleotides: 11. The CDR3 extends over 17 amino acids.

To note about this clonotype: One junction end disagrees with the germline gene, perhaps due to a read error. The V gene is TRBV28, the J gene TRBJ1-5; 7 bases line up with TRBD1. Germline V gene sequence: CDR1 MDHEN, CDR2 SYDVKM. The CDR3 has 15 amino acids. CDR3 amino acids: CASRPGTVGNQSQHF. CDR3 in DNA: TGTGCCAGCAGACCAGGGACAGTTGGCAATCAGTCCCAGCATTTT.

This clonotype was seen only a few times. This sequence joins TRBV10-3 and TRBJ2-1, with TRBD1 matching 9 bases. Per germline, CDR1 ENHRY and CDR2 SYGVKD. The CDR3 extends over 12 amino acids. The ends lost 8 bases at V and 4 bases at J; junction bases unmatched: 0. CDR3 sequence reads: CAIGTGYNEQFF. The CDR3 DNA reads TGTGCCATCGGGACAGGGTACAATGAGCAGTTCTTC.

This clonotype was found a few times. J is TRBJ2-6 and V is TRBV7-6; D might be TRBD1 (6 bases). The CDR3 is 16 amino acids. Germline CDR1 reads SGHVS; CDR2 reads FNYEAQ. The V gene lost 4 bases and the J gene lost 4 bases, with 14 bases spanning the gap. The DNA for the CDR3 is TGTGCCAGCAGCTCCCGGGACATGGTCGGGGCCAACGTCCTGACTTTC. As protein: CASSSRDMVGANVLTF.

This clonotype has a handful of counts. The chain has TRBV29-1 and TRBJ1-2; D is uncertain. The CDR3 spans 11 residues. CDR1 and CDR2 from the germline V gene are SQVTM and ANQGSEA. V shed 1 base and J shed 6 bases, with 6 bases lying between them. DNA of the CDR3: TGCAGCGTTGAAGCCGAGGATGGCTACACCTTC. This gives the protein CSVEAEDGYTF.

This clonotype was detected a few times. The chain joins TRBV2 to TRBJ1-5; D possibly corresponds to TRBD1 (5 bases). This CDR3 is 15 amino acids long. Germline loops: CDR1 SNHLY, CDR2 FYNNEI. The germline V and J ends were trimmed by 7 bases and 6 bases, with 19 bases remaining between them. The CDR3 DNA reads TGTGCCAGCACCCTAATGGGCAGGGCAAGTCAGCCCCAGCATTTT. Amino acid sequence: CASTLMGRASQPQHF.

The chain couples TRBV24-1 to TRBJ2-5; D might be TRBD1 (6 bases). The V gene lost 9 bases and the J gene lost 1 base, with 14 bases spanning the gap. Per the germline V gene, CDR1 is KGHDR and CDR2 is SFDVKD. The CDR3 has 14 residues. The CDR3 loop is CATFRRDTQETQYF. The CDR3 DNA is TGTGCCACCTTTCGCCGGGACACCCAAGAGACCCAGTACTTC.

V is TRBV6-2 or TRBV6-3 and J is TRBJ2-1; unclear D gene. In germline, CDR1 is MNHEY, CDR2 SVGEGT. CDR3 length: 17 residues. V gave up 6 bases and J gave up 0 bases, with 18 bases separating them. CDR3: CASRSRTFNGSYNEQFF. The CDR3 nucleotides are TGTGCCAGCAGATCGAGAACTTTCAATGGCTCCTACAATGAGCAGTTCTTC.

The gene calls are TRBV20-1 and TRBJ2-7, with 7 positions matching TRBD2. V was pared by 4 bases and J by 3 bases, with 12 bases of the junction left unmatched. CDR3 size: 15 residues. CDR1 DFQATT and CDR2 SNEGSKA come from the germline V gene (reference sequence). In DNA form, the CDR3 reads TGCAGTGCTAAGGGTGGTGGCGGGAGCATCTACGAGCAGTACTTC. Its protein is CSAKGGGGSIYEQYF.

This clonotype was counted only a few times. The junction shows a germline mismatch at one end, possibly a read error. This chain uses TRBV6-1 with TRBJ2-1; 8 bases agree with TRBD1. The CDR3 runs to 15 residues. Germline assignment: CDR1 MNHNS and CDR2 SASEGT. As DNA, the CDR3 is TGTGCCAGCAGAAAGGGACAGGAGCCCTACAATGGGCAGTTCTTC. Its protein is CASRKGQEPYNGQFF.

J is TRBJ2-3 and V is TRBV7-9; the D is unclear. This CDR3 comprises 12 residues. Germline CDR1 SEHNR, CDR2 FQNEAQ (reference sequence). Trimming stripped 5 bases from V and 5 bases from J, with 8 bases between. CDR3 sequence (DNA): TGTGCCAGCAGCCGAAATGAAGATACGCAGTATTTT. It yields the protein CASSRNEDTQYF. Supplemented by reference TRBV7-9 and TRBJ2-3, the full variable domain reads DTGVSQNPRHKITKRGQNVTFRCDPISEHNRLYWYRQTLGQGPEFLTYFQNEAQLEKSRLLSDRFSAERPKGSFSTLEIQRTEQGDSAMYLCASSRNEDTQYFGPGTRLTVL.

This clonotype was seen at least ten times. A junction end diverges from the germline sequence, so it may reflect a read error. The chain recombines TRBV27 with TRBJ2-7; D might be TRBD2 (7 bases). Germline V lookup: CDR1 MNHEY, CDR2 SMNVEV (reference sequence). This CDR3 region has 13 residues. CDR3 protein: CASSARRGGEHYF. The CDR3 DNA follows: TGTGCCAGCAGCGCCCGAAGGGGGGGTGAGCATTACTTC.

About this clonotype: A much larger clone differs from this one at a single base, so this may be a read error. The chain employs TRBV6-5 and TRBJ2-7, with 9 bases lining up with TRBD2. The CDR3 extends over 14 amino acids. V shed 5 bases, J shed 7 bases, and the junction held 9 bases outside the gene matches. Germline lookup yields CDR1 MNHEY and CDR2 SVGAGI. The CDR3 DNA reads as TGTGCCAGCAGTACTCGGGTTAGCGGGGGTGAGCAGTACTTC. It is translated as CASSTRVSGGEQYF.

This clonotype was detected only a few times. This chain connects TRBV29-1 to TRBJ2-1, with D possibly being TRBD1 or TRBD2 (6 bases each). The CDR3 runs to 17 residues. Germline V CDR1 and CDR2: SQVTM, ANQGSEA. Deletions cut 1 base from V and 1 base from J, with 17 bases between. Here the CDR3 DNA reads TGCAGCGTTGAAGGTCAGAGGGGGGTAGGGTCCTACAATGAGCAGTTCTTC. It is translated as CSVEGQRGVGSYNEQFF.

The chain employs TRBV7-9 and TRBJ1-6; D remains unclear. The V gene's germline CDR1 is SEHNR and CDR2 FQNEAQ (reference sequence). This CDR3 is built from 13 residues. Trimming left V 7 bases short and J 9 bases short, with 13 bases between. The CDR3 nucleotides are TGTGCCAGCAAAAAAATGTTGAGTTCACCCCTCCACTTT. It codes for CASKKMLSSPLHF.

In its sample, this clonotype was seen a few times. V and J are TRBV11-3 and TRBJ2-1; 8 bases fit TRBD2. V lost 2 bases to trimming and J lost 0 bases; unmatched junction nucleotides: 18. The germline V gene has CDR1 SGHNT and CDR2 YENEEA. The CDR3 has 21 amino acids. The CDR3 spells CASSLSLVFSGKGSSYNEQFF. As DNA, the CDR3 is TGTGCCAGCAGCTTATCCCTCGTGTTTAGCGGGAAGGGGAGCTCCTACAATGAGCAGTTCTTC.

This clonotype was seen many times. Here the CDR3 reads CASSPLPLSSYEQYF. CDR3 nucleotides: TGTGCCAGCAGTCCCTTGCCGCTTAGCTCCTACGAGCAGTACTTC. The chain is built from TRBV28 and TRBJ2-7; D gene uncertain. Germline lookup yields CDR1 MDHEN and CDR2 SYDVKM. V was pared by 5 bases and J by 0 bases, with 14 bases between. The CDR3 loop spans 15 amino acids.

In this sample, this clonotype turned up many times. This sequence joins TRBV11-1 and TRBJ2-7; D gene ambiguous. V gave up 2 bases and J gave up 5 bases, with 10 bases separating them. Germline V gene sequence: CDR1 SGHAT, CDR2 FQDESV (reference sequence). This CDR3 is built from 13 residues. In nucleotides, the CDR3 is TGTGCCAGCAGCTTACCAAGCAGGAACGAGCAGTACTTC. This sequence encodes CASSLPSRNEQYF.

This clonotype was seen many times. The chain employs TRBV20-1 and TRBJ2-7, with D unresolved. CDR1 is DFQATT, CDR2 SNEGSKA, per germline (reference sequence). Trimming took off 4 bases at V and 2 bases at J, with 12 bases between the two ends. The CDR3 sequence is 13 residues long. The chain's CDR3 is CSANHVRTYEQYF. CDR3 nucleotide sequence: TGCAGTGCTAATCACGTCAGGACCTACGAGCAGTACTTC.

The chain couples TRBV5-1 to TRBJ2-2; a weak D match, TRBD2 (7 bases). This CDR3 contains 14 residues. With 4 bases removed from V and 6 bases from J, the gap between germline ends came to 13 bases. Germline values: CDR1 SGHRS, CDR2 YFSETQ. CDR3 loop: CASSRGGASGELFF. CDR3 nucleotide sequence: TGCGCCAGCAGCAGGGGGGGCGCCTCCGGGGAGCTGTTTTTT.

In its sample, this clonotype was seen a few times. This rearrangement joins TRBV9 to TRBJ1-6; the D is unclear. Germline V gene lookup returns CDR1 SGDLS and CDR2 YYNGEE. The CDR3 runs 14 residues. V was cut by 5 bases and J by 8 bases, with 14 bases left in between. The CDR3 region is CASRKEGMDSPLHF. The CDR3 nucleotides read TGTGCCAGCAGGAAGGAAGGGATGGATTCACCCCTCCACTTT.

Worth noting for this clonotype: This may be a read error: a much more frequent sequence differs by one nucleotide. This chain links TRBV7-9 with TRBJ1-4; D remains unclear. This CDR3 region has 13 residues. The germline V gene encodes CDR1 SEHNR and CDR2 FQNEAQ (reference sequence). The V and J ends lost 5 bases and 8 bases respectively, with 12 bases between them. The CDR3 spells CASSAGSGEKLFF. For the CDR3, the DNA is TGTGCCAGCAGCGCGGGGTCAGGCGAAAAACTGTTTTTT.